In its sample, the clone carrying this T cell receptor (beta chain) was seen many times. What it recognizes is unknown. This sample was taken from a study of shared clonotypes between healthy human individuals. General observations from the study: Clonotype sharing among donors, it was expected, would be affected by sequencing depth. Memory subsets had estimated richness that was generally smaller than that of naive subsets.

Healthy and HIV-negative, the adult donors had no recent acute infections or vaccinations. The donors were all Caucasian adults (living in Nashville, Tennessee). This table comes from immunoSEQ multiplex PCR, and its TCRdb copy is limited to in-frame clones, with some not included. This sample has just over 2,000,000 clones, with 95% found just once. Germline lookup yields CDR1 LGHNA and CDR2 YSLEER. Trimming took 2 bases from V and 2 from J; bases not matched to a gene: 4. This CDR3 has 15 amino acids. The receptor comes from a man aged 18 to 30 in good health. The rearrangement joins TRBV4-3 to TRBJ2-7, with 9 positions matching TRBD1. Sequences were obtained from naive CD4+ T cells sorted from blood. As for subset: CD45RA+ positively selected. The CDR3 DNA reads as TGCGCCAGCAGCCAACCGAGACAGGGGGCCTACGAGCAGTACTTC. It is translated as CASSQPRQGAYEQYF.